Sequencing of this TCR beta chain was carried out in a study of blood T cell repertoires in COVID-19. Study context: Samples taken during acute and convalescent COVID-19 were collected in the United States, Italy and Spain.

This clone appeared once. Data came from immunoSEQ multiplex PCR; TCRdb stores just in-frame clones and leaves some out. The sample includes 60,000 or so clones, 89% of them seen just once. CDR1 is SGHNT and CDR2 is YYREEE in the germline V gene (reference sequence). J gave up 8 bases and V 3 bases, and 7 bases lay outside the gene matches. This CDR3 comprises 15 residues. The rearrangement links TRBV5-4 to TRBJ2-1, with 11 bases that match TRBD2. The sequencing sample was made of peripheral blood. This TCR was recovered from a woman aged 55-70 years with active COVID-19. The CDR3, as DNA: TGTGCCAGCAGCTCCGGGGTAGCGGGGGGGCATGAGCAGTTCTTC. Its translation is CASSSGVAGGHEQFF. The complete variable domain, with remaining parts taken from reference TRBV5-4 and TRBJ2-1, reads ETGVTQSPTHLIKTRGQQVTLRCSSQSGHNTVSWYQQALGQGPQFIFQYYREEENGRGNFPPRFSGLQFPNYSSELNVNALELDDSALYLCASSSGVAGGHEQFFGPGTRLTVL.